Each of the 5 T cell receptor beta chains below was sequenced from the same sample in a study of cytomegalovirus exposure and HLA in healthy donors. The primer mix had 60 Vbeta and 13 Jbeta primers. Assay: immunoSEQ multiplex PCR; the TCRdb copy retains only in-frame clones and omits some. Among about 210,000 clones listed, about 81% were seen once. The sequenced material came from PBMCs. These receptors came from a man aged 35 to 55 in good health and CMV-seropositive.

This chain joins TRBV11-2 and TRBJ2-7, with D possibly matching TRBD2 (6 bases). The length of the CDR3 is 14 residues. Germline V lookup: CDR1 SGHAT, CDR2 FQNNGV. Trimming removed 7 bases at V and 2 bases at J, with 15 bases between. The CDR3 DNA is TGTGCCAGCACCCTAACGGGACTCACCTACGAGCAGTACGTC. It yields the protein CASTLTGLTYEQYV.

This clone is a singleton in its sample. The chain carries TRBV9 and TRBJ2-1; 11 bases agree with TRBD2. Trimming removed 3 bases from V and 7 bases from J; junction bases left unmatched: 15. The CDR3 spans 18 residues. Per the germline V gene, CDR1 is SGDLS and CDR2 is YYNGEE. CDR3 in DNA: TGTGCCAGCAGCGCCAGCGGTAGCGGGAGGGCCAGGAGGAATGAGCAGTTCTTC. The encoded protein is CASSASGSGRARRNEQFF.

J is TRBJ1-4 and V is TRBV4-1; 8 bases are shared with TRBD1. CDR1 and CDR2 (germline): MGHRA, YSYEKL. J was trimmed by 8 bases and V by 1 base; bases with no gene match: 6. The CDR3 loop spans 15 amino acids. The CDR3 here is CASSQAAGQAEKLFF. The DNA for the CDR3 is TGCGCCAGCAGCCAAGCAGCGGGACAGGCCGAAAAACTGTTTTTT.

The rearrangement uses TRBV29-1 and TRBJ1-4; 7 nucleotides line up with TRBD1. V trimming: 7 bases; J trimming: 8 bases; junction bases outside the gene matches: 4. The CDR3 is 11 residues long. CDR1 and CDR2 (germline): SQVTM, ANQGSEA. CDR3 nucleotides: TGCAGCGCGACAGGGAACGAAAAACTGTTTTTT. This translates into CSATGNEKLFF. The complete variable domain, with remaining parts taken from reference TRBV29-1 and TRBJ1-4, reads SAVISQKPSRDICQRGTSLTIQCQVDSQVTMMFWYRQQPGQSLTLIATANQGSEATYESGFVIDKFPISRPNLTFSTLTVSNMSPEDSSIYLCSATGNEKLFFGSGTQLSVL.

The J gene is TRBJ2-2, the V gene TRBV19, with TRBD1 matching 8 bases. V dropped 7 bases and J dropped 6; count of bases not matched to a gene: 4. CDR1 and CDR2 from the germline V gene are LNHDA and SQIVND (reference sequence). CDR3 length: 13 amino acids. This CDR3 is CASIPDRAGELFF. CDR3 nucleotide sequence: TGTGCCAGTATCCCGGACAGGGCCGGGGAGCTGTTTTTT. The whole variable domain, remainder taken from reference TRBV19 and TRBJ2-2, is DGGITQSPKYLFRKEGQNVTLSCEQNLNHDAMYWYRQDPGQGLRLIYYSQIVNDFQKGDIAEGYSVSREKKESFPLTVTSAQKNPTAFYLCASIPDRAGELFFGEGSRLTVL.